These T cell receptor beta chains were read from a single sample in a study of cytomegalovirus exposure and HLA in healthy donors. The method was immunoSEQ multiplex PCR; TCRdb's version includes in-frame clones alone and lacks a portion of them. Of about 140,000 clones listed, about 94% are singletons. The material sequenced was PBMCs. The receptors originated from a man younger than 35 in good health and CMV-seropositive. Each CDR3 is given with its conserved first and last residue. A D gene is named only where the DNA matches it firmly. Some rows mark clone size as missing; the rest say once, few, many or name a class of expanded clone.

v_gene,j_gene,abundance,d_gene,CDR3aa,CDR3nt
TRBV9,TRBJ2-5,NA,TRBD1,CASSVGGTGGLETQYF,TGTGCCAGCAGCGTAGGAGGGACAGGGGGTTTAGAGACCCAGTACTTC
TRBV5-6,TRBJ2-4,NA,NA,CASSFVAKNIQYF,TGTGCCAGCAGCTTCGTGGCCAAAAACATTCAGTACTTC
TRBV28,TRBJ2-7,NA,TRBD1,CASSEGTGFFEQYF,TGTGCCAGCAGTGAGGGGACAGGGTTTTTCGAGCAGTACTTC
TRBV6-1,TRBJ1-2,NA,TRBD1,CASSEAGQYYGYTF,TGTGCCAGCAGTGAGGCGGGACAGTACTATGGCTACACCTTC
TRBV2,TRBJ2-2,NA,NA,CASSFGGAGELFF,TGTGCCAGCAGCTTCGGGGGAGCCGGGGAGCTGTTTTTT
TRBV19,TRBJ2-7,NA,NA,CASSIGREHSYEQYF,TGTGCCAGTAGTATAGGTCGGGAACACTCCTACGAGCAGTACTTC
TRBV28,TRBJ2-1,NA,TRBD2,CASSLWTSGRSYNEQFF,TGTGCCAGCAGTTTATGGACTAGCGGGAGGTCCTACAATGAGCAGTTCTTC
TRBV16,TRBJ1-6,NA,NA,CASSSNSPLHF,TGTGCCAGCAGCTCAAATTCACCCCTCCACTTT
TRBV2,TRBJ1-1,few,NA,CASSEGTANTEAFF,TGTGCCAGCAGTGAAGGGACAGCGAACACTGAAGCTTTCTTT
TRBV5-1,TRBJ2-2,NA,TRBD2,CASSRTSLRELFF,TGCGCCAGCAGCCGGACTAGTTTAAGGGAGCTGTTTTTT
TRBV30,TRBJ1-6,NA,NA,CAWSQDSTGNSPLHF,TGTGCCTGGAGTCAGGACAGCACGGGTAATTCACCCCTCCACTTT
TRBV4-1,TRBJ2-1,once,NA,CASSQSYYYNEQFF,TGCGCCAGCAGCCAGTCGTACTACTACAATGAGCAGTTCTTC
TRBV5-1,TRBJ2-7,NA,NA,CASSLSSEQYF,TGCGCCAGCAGCTTGTCGAGCGAGCAGTACTTC
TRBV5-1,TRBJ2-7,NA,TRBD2,CASSPGLAGSYEQYF,TGCGCCAGCAGCCCAGGACTAGCGGGATCCTACGAGCAGTACTTC
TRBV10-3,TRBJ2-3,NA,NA,CAISLAADTQYF,TGTGCCATCAGCTTAGCGGCAGATACGCAGTATTTT
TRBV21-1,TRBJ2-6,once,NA,CASSRRVKSQGNLPGANVLTF,TGTGCCAGCAGCCGAAGGGTTAAGAGCCAGGGAAATCTCCCTGGGGCCAACGTCCTGACTTTC
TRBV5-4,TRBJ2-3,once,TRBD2,CASSLKRTGGDTQYF,TGTGCCAGCAGCTTGAAAAGGACGGGAGGGGATACGCAGTATTTT
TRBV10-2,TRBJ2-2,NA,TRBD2,CASGRADTGELFF,TGCGCCAGCGGGAGGGCCGACACCGGGGAGCTGTTTTTT
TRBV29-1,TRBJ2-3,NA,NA,CSVEDLTGLSTDTQYF,TGCAGCGTTGAAGATCTCACAGGACTAAGCACAGATACGCAGTATTTT
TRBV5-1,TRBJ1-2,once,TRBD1,CASSPRDRANYGYTF,TGCGCCAGCAGCCCTCGCGACAGGGCTAACTATGGCTACACCTTC
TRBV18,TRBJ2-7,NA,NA,CASSPGSYEQYF,TGTGCCAGCTCACCCGGCTCCTACGAGCAGTACTTC
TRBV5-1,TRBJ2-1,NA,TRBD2,CASNSGTSGSNEQFF,TGCGCCAGCAACTCCGGGACTAGCGGGAGCAATGAGCAGTTCTTC